This is a list of T cell receptor beta chains from one sample in a study of pediatric ulcerative colitis. Produced via immunoSEQ multiplex PCR; TCRdb's table is partial and in-frame only. The sample holds around 37,000 clones, 75% seen once. Sequenced sample: gut tissue. The source of these receptors is a boy aged 5 to 17 with severe ulcerative colitis. Both conserved end residues are part of each CDR3. D genes are given only for firm matches. Some rows mark clone size as missing; the rest say once, few, many or name a class of expanded clone.

NA,NA,TRBV12-5,TRBJ2-2,TGTGCTAGTGTTCCCCCCCGAGGGGGGGGTTACACCGGGGAGCTGTTTTTT,CASVPPRGGGYTGELFF
TRBD1,NA,TRBV6-6,TRBJ1-1,TGTGCCAGCAGGACAGGGGTGTCAAAGACTGAAGCTTTCTTT,CASRTGVSKTEAFF
TRBD1,NA,TRBV19,TRBJ1-1,TGTGCCAGTAGTATAGATCGGGGACAGGGGAACACTGAAGCTTTCTTT,CASSIDRGQGNTEAFF
TRBD1,NA,TRBV30,TRBJ1-5,TGTGCCTGGAGAGGCCAGGGGGGTATTCAGCCCCAGCATTTT,CAWRGQGGIQPQHF
NA,NA,TRBV27,TRBJ1-5,TGTGCCAGCAGTTTAGAGGGAGGTCAGCCCCAGCATTTT,CASSLEGGQPQHF
NA,NA,TRBV29-1,TRBJ1-2,TGCAGCGTTGAAGGGGTTAAGGGTTTACGTGGCTACACCTTC,CSVEGVKGLRGYTF
NA,NA,TRBV5-6,TRBJ2-2,TGTGCCAGCAGCTCGAGGGTCTATCCCACCGGGGAGCTGTTTTTT,CASSSRVYPTGELFF
TRBD1,NA,TRBV2,TRBJ2-5,TGTGCCAGCAACGGACAGGGGGGATCTCAAGAGACCCAGTACTTC,CASNGQGGSQETQYF
NA,NA,TRBV7-2,TRBJ2-5,TGTGCCAGCAGCTTTCGGGGGGAGACCCAGTACTTC,CASSFRGETQYF
TRBD2,NA,TRBV6-6,TRBJ2-3,TGTGCCAGCAGGCCACTGCTAAGCGGGGGGGCACATACGCAGTATTTT,CASRPLLSGGAHTQYF
NA,NA,TRBV28,TRBJ2-3,TGTGCCAGCCGCGGCGGGGGCGTGACAGATACGCAGTATTTT,CASRGGGVTDTQYF
NA,NA,TRBV6-1,TRBJ1-2,TGTGCCAGCAGTGAAGAGGCAGCAGGGGCGAAGTATGGCTACACCTTC,CASSEEAAGAKYGYTF
TRBD1,NA,TRBV5-1,TRBJ1-5,TGCGCCAGCAGCCCGCAGGGGGCTGGGCAGCCCCAGCATTTT,CASSPQGAGQPQHF
TRBD2,few,TRBV9,TRBJ2-1,TGTGCCAGCAGCAAAGCGGGGGAACTTTACAATGAGCAGTTCTTC,CASSKAGELYNEQFF
NA,NA,TRBV10-1,TRBJ1-2,TGCGCCAGCAGTGAGTGGGGTTTCAGGGGCTACACCTTC,CASSEWGFRGYTF